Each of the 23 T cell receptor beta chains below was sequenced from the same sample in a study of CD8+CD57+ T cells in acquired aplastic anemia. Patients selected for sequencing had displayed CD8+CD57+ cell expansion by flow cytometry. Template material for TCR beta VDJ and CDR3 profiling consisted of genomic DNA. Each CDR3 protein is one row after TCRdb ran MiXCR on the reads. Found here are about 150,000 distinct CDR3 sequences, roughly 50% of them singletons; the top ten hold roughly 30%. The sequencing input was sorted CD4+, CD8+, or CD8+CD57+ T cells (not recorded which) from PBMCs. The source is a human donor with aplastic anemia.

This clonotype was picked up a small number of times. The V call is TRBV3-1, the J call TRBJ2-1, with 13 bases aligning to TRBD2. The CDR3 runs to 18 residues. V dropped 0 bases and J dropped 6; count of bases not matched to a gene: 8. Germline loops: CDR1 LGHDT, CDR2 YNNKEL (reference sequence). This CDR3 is CASSQDAPGLAGFNEQFF. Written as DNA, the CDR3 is TGTGCCAGCAGCCAAGATGCCCCGGGACTAGCGGGATTCAATGAGCAGTTCTTC.

CDR3 residues: CAISDPGTEAFF. In DNA, the CDR3 is TGTGCCATCAGTGATCCCGGGACTGAAGCTTTCTTT. The chain combines TRBV10-3 with TRBJ1-1, with D unclear. CDR1 is ENHRY, CDR2 SYGVKD, per germline. Trimming removed 3 bases at V and 5 bases at J, with 7 bases between. The CDR3 length is 12 residues.

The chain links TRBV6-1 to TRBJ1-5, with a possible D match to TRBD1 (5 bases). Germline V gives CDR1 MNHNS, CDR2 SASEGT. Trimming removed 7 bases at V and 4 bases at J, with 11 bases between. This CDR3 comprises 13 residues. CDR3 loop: CASIGAENQPQHF. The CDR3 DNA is TGTGCCAGCATTGGGGCGGAAAATCAGCCCCAGCATTTT.

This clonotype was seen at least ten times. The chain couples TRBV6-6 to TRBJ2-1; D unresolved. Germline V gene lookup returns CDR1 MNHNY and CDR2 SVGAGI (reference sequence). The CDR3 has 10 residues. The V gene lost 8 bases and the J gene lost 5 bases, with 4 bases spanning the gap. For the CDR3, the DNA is TGTGCCAGCTGGGACAATGAGCAGTTCTTC. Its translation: CASWDNEQFF.

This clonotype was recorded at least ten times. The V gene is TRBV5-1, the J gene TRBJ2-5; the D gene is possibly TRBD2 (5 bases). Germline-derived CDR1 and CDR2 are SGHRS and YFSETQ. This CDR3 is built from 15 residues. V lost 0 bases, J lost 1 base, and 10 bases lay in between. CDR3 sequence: CASSLGSGFQETQYF. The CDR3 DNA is TGCGCCAGCAGCTTGGGGAGCGGTTTCCAAGAGACCCAGTACTTC.

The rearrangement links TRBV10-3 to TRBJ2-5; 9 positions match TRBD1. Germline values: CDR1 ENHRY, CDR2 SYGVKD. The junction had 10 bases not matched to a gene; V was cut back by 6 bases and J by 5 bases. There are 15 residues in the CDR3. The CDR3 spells CAIRITGGEAETQYF. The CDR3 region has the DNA TGTGCCATCAGGATAACAGGGGGCGAAGCGGAGACCCAGTACTTC.

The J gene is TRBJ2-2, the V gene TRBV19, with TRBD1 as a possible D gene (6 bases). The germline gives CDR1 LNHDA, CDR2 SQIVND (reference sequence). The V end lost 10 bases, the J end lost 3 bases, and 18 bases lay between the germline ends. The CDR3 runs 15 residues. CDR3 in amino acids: CATTSPGHYTGELFF. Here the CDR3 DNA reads TGTGCCACCACGAGTCCGGGACACTACACCGGGGAGCTGTTTTTT. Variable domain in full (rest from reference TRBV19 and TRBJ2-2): DGGITQSPKYLFRKEGQNVTLSCEQNLNHDAMYWYRQDPGQGLRLIYYSQIVNDFQKGDIAEGYSVSREKKESFPLTVTSAQKNPTAFYLCATTSPGHYTGELFFGEGSRLTVL.

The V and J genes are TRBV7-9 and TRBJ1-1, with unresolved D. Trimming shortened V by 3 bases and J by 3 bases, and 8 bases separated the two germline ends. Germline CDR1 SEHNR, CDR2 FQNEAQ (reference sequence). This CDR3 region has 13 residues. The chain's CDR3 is CASSFFQDTEAFF. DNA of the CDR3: TGTGCCAGCAGCTTCTTCCAGGACACTGAAGCTTTCTTT.

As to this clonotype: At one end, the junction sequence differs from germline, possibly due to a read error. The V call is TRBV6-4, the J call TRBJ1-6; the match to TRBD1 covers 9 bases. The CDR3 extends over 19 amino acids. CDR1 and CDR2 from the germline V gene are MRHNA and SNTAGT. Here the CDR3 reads CASSDSGTGFRSYNSPLHF. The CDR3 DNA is TGTGCCAGCAGCGACTCCGGGACAGGGTTCCGCTCCTATAATTCACCCCTCCACTTT.

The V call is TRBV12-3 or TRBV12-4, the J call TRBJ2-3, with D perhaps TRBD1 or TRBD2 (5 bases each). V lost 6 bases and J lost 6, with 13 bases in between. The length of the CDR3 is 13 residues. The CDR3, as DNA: TGTGCCAGCAGGGGGGAAAAGAGGGATACGCAGTATTTT. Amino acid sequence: CASRGEKRDTQYF.

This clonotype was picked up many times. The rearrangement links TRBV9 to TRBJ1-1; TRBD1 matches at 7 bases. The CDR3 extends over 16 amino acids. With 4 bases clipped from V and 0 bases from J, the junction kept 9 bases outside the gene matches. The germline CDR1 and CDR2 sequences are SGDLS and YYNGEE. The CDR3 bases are TGTGCCAGCAGCTCTGGGACAGCCGAAATGAACACTGAAGCTTTCTTT. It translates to CASSSGTAEMNTEAFF.

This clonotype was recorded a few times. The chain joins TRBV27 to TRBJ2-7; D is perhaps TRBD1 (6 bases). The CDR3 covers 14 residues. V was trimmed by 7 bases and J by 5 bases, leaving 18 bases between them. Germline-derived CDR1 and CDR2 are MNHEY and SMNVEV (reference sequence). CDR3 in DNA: TGTGCCAGCATCCCAACAGGGTCCTGGGACGAGCAGTACTTC. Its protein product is CASIPTGSWDEQYF.

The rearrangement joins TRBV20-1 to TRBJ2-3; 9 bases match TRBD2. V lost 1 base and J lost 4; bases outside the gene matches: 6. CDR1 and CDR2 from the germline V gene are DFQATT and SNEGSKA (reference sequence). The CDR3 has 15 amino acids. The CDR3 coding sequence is TGCAGTGCTAGAGCAATGGGACTAGCTGCAGATACGCAGTATTTT. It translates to CSARAMGLAADTQYF.

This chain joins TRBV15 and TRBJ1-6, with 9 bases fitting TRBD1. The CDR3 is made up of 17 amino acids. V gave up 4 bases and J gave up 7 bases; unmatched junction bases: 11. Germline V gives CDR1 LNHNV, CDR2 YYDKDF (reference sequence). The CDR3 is CATSTGTGRTGNSPLHF. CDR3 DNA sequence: TGTGCCACCAGCACCGGGACAGGGCGAACCGGGAATTCACCCCTCCACTTT.

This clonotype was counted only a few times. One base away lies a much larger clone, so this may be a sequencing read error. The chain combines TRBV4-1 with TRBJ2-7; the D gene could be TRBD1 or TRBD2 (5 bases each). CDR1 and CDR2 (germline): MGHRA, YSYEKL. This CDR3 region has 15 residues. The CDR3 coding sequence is TGCGCCAGCAGCCAAGACGTCAGGGCGGGTCACGAGCAGCACTTC. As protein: CASSQDVRAGHEQHF.

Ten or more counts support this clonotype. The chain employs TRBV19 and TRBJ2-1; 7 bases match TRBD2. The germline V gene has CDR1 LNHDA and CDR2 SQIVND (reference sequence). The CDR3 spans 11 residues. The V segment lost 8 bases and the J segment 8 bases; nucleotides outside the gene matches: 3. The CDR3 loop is CASGGGDEQFF. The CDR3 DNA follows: TGTGCCAGTGGGGGGGGGGATGAGCAGTTCTTC.

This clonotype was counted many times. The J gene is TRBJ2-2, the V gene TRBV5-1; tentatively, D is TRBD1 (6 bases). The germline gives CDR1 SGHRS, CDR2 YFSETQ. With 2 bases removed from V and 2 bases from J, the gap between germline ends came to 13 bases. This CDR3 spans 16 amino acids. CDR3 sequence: CASSFTPDRNTGELFF. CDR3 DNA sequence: TGCGCCAGCAGCTTTACTCCGGACAGAAACACCGGGGAGCTGTTTTTT.

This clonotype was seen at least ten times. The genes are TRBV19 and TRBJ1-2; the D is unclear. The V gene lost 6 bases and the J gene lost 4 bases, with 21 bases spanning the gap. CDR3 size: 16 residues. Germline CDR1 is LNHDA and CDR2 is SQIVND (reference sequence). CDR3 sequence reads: CASRGLSTQLIYGYTF. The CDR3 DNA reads TGTGCCAGTAGGGGGTTGTCAACTCAGCTTATCTATGGCTACACCTTC.

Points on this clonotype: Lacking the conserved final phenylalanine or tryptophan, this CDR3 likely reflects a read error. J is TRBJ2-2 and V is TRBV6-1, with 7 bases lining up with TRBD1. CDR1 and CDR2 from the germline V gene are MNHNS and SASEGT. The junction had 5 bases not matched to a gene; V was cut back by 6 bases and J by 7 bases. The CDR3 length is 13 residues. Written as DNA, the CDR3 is TGTGCCAGCAGCCTGACAGGGAACGGGGAGCTGTTTCTT. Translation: CASSLTGNGELFL.

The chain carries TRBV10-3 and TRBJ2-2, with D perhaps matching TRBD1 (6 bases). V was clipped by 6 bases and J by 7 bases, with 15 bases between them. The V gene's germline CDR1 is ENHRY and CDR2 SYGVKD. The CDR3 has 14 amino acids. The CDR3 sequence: CAIRQQGADGELFF. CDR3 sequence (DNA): TGTGCCATCAGACAACAGGGTGCCGACGGGGAGCTGTTTTTT.

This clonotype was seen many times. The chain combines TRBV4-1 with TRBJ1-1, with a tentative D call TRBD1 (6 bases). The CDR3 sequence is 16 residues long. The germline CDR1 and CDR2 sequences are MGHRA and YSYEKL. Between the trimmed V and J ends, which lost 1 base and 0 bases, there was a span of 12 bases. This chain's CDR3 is CASSQGTATLNTEAFF. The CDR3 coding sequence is TGCGCCAGCAGCCAAGGGACAGCAACCTTGAACACTGAAGCTTTCTTT.

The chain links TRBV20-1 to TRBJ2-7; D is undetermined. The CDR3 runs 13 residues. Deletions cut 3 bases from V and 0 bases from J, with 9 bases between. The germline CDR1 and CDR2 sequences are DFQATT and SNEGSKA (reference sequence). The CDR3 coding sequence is TGCAGTGCTAGGGTGGAGAACTCCTACGAGCAGTACTTC. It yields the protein CSARVENSYEQYF.

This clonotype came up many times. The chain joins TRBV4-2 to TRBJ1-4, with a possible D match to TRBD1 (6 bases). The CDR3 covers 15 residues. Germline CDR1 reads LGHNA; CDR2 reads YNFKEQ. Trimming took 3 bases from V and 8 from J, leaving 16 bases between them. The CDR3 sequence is CASSHKQGVGEKLFF. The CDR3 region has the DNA TGTGCCAGCAGCCACAAACAGGGAGTAGGGGAAAAACTGTTTTTT.